A single sample gave rise to the 17 T cell receptor beta chains below, sequenced in a study of T cell repertoires in cytomegalovirus infection. TCRdb processed the reads anew with MiXCR; each CDR3 protein has one entry. This sample yields 750,000 to 950,000 distinct CDR3 sequences, of which approximately 32% are seen a single time; roughly 13% belongs to the top ten. No antigen has been identified for these receptors. Material: cultured CD8+ T cells from PBMCs, obtained from culture after CMV antigen stimulation. The origin of the receptors is a human donor in good health (CMV status not recorded). Some clones in this sample may be carry-over from other donors' samples.

There are a few counts of this clonotype. The chain couples TRBV27 to TRBJ1-6; no reliable D call. The V gene's germline CDR1 is MNHEY and CDR2 SMNVEV (reference sequence). Trimming took off 2 bases at V and 4 bases at J, with 6 bases between the two ends. The CDR3 is 14 amino acids. The CDR3 DNA reads as TGTGCCAGCAGTTTAGTACAATATAATTCACCCCTCCACTTT. Its translation is CASSLVQYNSPLHF.

J is TRBJ1-2 and V is TRBV7-9; the D gene is possibly TRBD1 (6 bases). Germline CDR1 SEHNR, CDR2 FQNEAQ (reference sequence). The length of the CDR3 is 13 residues. The germline V and J ends were trimmed by 4 bases and 6 bases, with 12 bases remaining between them. CDR3 amino acids: CASSSQGSHGYTF. The CDR3 nucleotides read TGTGCCAGCAGCTCTCAGGGGAGCCATGGCTACACCTTC.

This clonotype was detected a few times. The chain recombines TRBV27 with TRBJ2-7, with TRBD1 matching over 8 bases. V shed 4 bases, J shed 6 bases, and the junction held 14 bases outside the gene matches. CDR3 length: 16 amino acids. Germline-derived CDR1 and CDR2 are MNHEY and SMNVEV (reference sequence). DNA for the CDR3: TGTGCCAGCAGTTCAGGGGGCGTAAGAATTCAGGTCGAGCAGTACGTC. It codes for CASSSGGVRIQVEQYV.

The CDR3 coding sequence is TGCAGTGCTAGAGATCCTTACAGAAACTATGGCTACACCTTC. It is translated as CSARDPYRNYGYTF. This chain joins TRBV20-1 and TRBJ1-2; D gene unclear. Trimming stripped 0 bases from V and 2 bases from J, with 10 bases between. Germline CDR1 and CDR2: DFQATT and SNEGSKA (reference sequence). The CDR3 has 14 amino acids.

Regarding this clonotype: Compared with germline, one end of the junction differs, possibly owing to a read error. CDR3 bases: TGTGTCAGCAGCGGATCTTTGAGGGATACGCAGTATTTT. Translation gives CVSSGSLRDTQYF. V and J are TRBV7-6 and TRBJ2-3; perhaps TRBD2 as D (5 bases). This CDR3 contains 13 residues. Per the germline V gene, CDR1 is SGHVS and CDR2 is FNYEAQ.

This chain links TRBV5-6 with TRBJ1-1; 9 nucleotides align to TRBD1. V was clipped by 3 bases and J by 5 bases; unmatched bases: 8. The CDR3 spans 15 residues. CDR1 and CDR2 (germline): SGHDT, YYEEEE. The CDR3 coding sequence is TGTGCCAGCAGCTGGTCGGGACAGGGAAGGACTGAAGCTTTCTTT. Translated, it gives CASSWSGQGRTEAFF. The variable domain in full, with the rest retrieved from reference TRBV5-6 and TRBJ1-1, is DAGVTQSPTHLIKTRGQQVTLRCSPKSGHDTVSWYQQALGQGPQFIFQYYEEEERQRGNFPDRFSGHQFPNYSSELNVNALLLGDSALYLCASSWSGQGRTEAFFGQGTRLTVV.

The gene calls are TRBV6-6 and TRBJ2-2, with TRBD1 matching 9 bases. Germline V gives CDR1 MNHNY, CDR2 SVGAGI (reference sequence). The CDR3 contains 15 residues. Trimming at V came to 0 bases and at J to 6 bases, leaving 2 bases not matched to a gene. In nucleotides, the CDR3 is TGTGCCAGCAGTTACTCGACAGGGGGGCCCGGGGAGCTGTTTTTT. This sequence encodes CASSYSTGGPGELFF.

This clonotype was observed at least ten times. V and J are TRBV7-6 and TRBJ1-1, with no clear D. Per germline, CDR1 SGHVS and CDR2 FNYEAQ. Trimming left V 5 bases short and J 7 bases short, with 11 bases between. This CDR3 spans 12 amino acids. The CDR3 DNA reads TGTGCCAGCAGCCCTATGGGAGGTGAAGCTTTCTTT. Protein sequence: CASSPMGGEAFF. Based on the CDR3 plus reference TRBV7-6 and TRBJ1-1, the full variable domain is GAGVSQSPRYKVTKRGQDVALRCDPISGHVSLYWYRQALGQGPEFLTYFNYEAQQDKSGLPNDRFSAERPEGSISTLTIQRTEQRDSAMYRCASSPMGGEAFFGQGTRLTVV.

This clonotype was observed a handful of times. The junction differs from germline at one of its ends, possibly a read error. This rearrangement joins TRBV9 to TRBJ1-2, with D uncertain. The CDR3 runs to 9 residues. Germline assignment: CDR1 SGDLS and CDR2 YYNGEE. For the CDR3, the DNA is TGTGCCAGCAGCGAGGACGGGGACTTC. It codes for CASSEDGDF.

This clonotype appeared many times. The chain combines TRBV7-9 with TRBJ2-7; no clear D. CDR1 and CDR2 (germline): SEHNR, FQNEAQ (reference sequence). The germline V and J ends were trimmed by 2 bases and 3 bases, with 5 bases remaining between them. The length of the CDR3 is 12 residues. CDR3 residues: CASSLLNYEQYV. The CDR3 nucleotides read TGTGCCAGCAGCTTACTGAACTACGAGCAGTACGTC.

This clonotype has at least ten counts. The gene calls are TRBV7-8 and TRBJ1-1; D unclear. The CDR3 covers 14 residues. Germline CDR1 reads SGHVS; CDR2 reads FQNEAQ. Trimming pared 4 bases from V and 0 bases from J, leaving 9 bases between. This chain's CDR3 is CASSSRLMNTEAFF. CDR3 sequence (DNA): TGTGCCAGCAGCTCCAGATTGATGAACACTGAAGCTTTCTTT.

This chain uses TRBV7-9 with TRBJ1-1; 7 bases are a match to TRBD1. CDR1 is SEHNR and CDR2 is FQNEAQ in the germline V gene (reference sequence). CDR3 length equals 15 residues. V lost 1 base to trimming and J lost 5 bases; unmatched junction nucleotides: 7. Written as DNA, the CDR3 is TGTGCCAGCAGCTTAGGATTAGGGGGCGAAACTGAAGCTTTCTTT. It translates to CASSLGLGGETEAFF.

This clonotype appeared a few times. The chain has TRBV12-3 or TRBV12-4 and TRBJ1-3; D not certain. The CDR3 totals 13 residues. V was clipped by 8 bases and J by 7 bases, with 15 bases between them. In DNA form, the CDR3 reads TGTGCCAGCTCCGGTCGGGGTGGTAACACCATATATTTT. This gives the protein CASSGRGGNTIYF.

The chain has TRBV4-3 and TRBJ2-1; TRBD1 is a possible D gene (6 bases). The V gene's germline CDR1 is LGHNA and CDR2 YSLEER. The CDR3 totals 16 residues. Trimming left V 0 bases short and J 3 bases short, with 12 bases between. CDR3 nucleotides: TGCGCCAGCAGCCAAGATGGACAGATTAGCTACAATGAGCAGTTCTTC. This encodes CASSQDGQISYNEQFF.

The sample holds many counts of this clonotype. This chain joins TRBV7-9 and TRBJ1-1; 10 nucleotides match TRBD1. The CDR3 runs to 17 residues. The germline V gene has CDR1 SEHNR and CDR2 FQNEAQ (reference sequence). The V gene end was trimmed by 5 bases and the J gene end by 3 bases; junction bases not matched to a gene: 12. CDR3 bases: TGTGCCAGCAGCCCCGCCGGGACAGGGGCTTTTGACACTGAAGCTTTCTTT. This translates into CASSPAGTGAFDTEAFF.

V gene TRBV29-1 combines with J gene TRBJ1-1; D is uncertain. The germline V gene encodes CDR1 SQVTM and CDR2 ANQGSEA. The CDR3 has 13 residues. Trimming removed 6 bases at V and 2 bases at J, with 13 bases between. The CDR3 protein is CSVQGPLNTEAFF. CDR3 DNA sequence: TGCAGCGTCCAAGGTCCGCTCAACACTGAAGCTTTCTTT.

This clonotype came up a few times. The chain carries TRBV7-2 and TRBJ2-5; D remains ambiguous. V dropped 1 base and J dropped 5 bases, with 14 bases sitting between them. Germline V gives CDR1 SGHTA, CDR2 FQGNSA. The CDR3 totals 15 residues. CDR3 region: CASSLGARRGETQYF. CDR3 DNA sequence: TGTGCCAGCAGCTTAGGTGCTAGGCGTGGGGAGACCCAGTACTTC.